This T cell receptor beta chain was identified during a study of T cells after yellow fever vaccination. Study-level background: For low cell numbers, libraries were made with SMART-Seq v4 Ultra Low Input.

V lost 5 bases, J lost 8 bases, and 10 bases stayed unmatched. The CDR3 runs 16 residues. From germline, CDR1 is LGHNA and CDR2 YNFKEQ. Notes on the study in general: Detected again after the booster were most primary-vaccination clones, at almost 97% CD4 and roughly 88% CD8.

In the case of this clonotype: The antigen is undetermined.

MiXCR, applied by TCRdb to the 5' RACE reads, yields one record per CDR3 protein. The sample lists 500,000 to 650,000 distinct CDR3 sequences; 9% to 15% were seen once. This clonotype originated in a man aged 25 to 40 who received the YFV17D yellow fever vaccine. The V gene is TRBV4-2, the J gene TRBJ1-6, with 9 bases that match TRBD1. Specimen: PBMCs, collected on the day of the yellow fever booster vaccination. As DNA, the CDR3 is TGTGCCAGCAGCGATGCACAGGGGGCTCTGGATTCACCCCTCCACTTT. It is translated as CASSDAQGALDSPLHF.